This T cell receptor (beta chain) stems from a study of blood T cell repertoires in COVID-19. The wider study: PBMCs, B-cell-depleted T cells, or T cells were the source of the cDNA or gDNA that made up the material.

Per germline, CDR1 SQVTM and CDR2 ANQGSEA. The CDR3 is made up of 14 amino acids. The germline V and J ends were trimmed by 7 bases and 3 bases, with 16 bases remaining between them. Libraries were prepared by immunoSEQ multiplex PCR; TCRdb keeps only in-frame clonotypes and omits some of them. The sample holds 150,000 to 180,000 clones, approximately 85% seen once. This receptor was taken from a man in his sixties with COVID-19, enrolled during active disease. This chain connects TRBV29-1 to TRBJ2-1; a possible D gene is TRBD1 (5 bases). Source material: peripheral blood. CDR3 nucleotides: TGCAGCGCTGGGGCCACTGGGGTCTACAATGAGCAGTTCTTC. Amino acid sequence: CSAGATGVYNEQFF.